Each of the 29 T cell receptor beta chains below was sequenced from the same sample in a study of T-cell reconstitution after alpha-beta-depleted transplantation in children. The TCRbeta library was prepared with unique molecular identifiers. TCRdb reanalysed the PCR reads using MiXCR and keeps one entry per CDR3 protein. The sample lists 250,000 to 350,000 distinct CDR3 sequences; around 25% were seen once. The sequencing here drew on PBMCs, mostly from graft donor cells, taken 180 days after TCRalphabeta/CD19-depleted stem cell transplant. The source of these receptors is a male patient between 5 and 17 years old who had a stem cell transplant for acute lymphoblastic leukemia, so the T cells may come from the graft donor.

The chain combines TRBV7-9 with TRBJ2-7; D may be TRBD1 (6 bases). The germline V gene encodes CDR1 SEHNR and CDR2 FQNEAQ (reference sequence). V was pared by 1 base and J by 7 bases, with 14 bases between. The CDR3 loop spans 14 amino acids. The CDR3 region has the DNA TGTGCCAGCAGCTTAGGGGGGACACCCCTGGAGCAGTACTTC. Translated: CASSLGGTPLEQYF.

The rearrangement joins TRBV7-9 to TRBJ1-4; D ambiguous. Germline CDR1 and CDR2: SEHNR and FQNEAQ (reference sequence). This CDR3 is 16 amino acids long. V shed 4 bases and J shed 6 bases, with 18 bases lying between them. The CDR3 region is CASSSDRLKEDEKLFF. The CDR3 DNA is TGTGCCAGCAGCTCGGACCGTCTGAAGGAGGATGAAAAACTGTTTTTT.

The rearrangement links TRBV12-3 or TRBV12-4 to TRBJ2-1, with no clear D. The CDR3 totals 16 residues. Trimming removed 2 bases from V and 2 bases from J, with 13 bases in between. The CDR3 DNA follows: TGTGCCAGCAGTTTAACCCCGGACGGTCCCTACAATGAGCAGTTCTTC. Translating gives CASSLTPDGPYNEQFF.

This clonotype turned up a few times. This rearrangement joins TRBV10-1 to TRBJ2-3, with D tentatively TRBD2 (5 bases). The CDR3 runs 13 residues. The germline gives CDR1 WNHNN, CDR2 SYGVQD (reference sequence). Trimming pared 4 bases from V and 8 bases from J, leaving 13 bases between. CDR3 loop: CASSVAGKGTQYF. The CDR3 DNA sequence: TGCGCCAGCAGTGTGGCCGGGAAGGGTACGCAGTATTTT.

This clonotype has a handful of counts. The chain uses TRBV20-1 and TRBJ2-2; no definite D call. V lost 3 bases and J lost 5, with 4 bases in between. Germline V CDR1 and CDR2: DFQATT, SNEGSKA (reference sequence). This CDR3 is 11 amino acids long. CDR3: CSASGTGELFF. The CDR3 bases are TGCAGTGCTAGTGGGACCGGGGAGCTGTTTTTT.

In its sample, this clonotype was seen a few times. The chain has TRBV5-1 and TRBJ2-7; D unclear. Germline V gene lookup returns CDR1 SGHRS and CDR2 YFSETQ. With 1 base removed from V and 6 bases from J, the gap between germline ends came to 5 bases. CDR3 length: 11 residues. The CDR3 reads CASSLSREQYF. CDR3 nucleotides: TGCGCCAGCAGCTTGTCCCGCGAGCAGTACTTC.

This chain joins TRBV4-1 and TRBJ2-3; D is undetermined. Looked up from germline, CDR1 is MGHRA and CDR2 is YSYEKL. With 8 bases removed from V and 4 bases from J, the gap between germline ends came to 16 bases. The CDR3 consists of 14 residues. The CDR3: CASEPGPRADTQYF. The CDR3 DNA reads TGCGCCAGCGAACCGGGCCCCCGGGCAGATACGCAGTATTTT.

The CDR3 nucleotides read TGTGCCTGGAGGACCCACAGCCGCCTCGGCGAGCAGTACTTC. Translated, it gives CAWRTHSRLGEQYF. V is TRBV30 and J is TRBJ2-7; D unclear. The CDR3 is 14 residues long. Germline V gene data show CDR1 as GTSNPN and CDR2 as SVGIG (reference sequence). Trimming shortened V by 3 bases and J by 6 bases, and 18 bases separated the two germline ends.

The chain joins TRBV6-5 to TRBJ2-1; 7 bases are shared with TRBD1. This CDR3 region has 15 residues. J gave up 3 bases and V 2 bases, and 4 bases lay outside the gene matches. The germline gives CDR1 MNHEY, CDR2 SVGAGI. The CDR3 protein is CASSYRDSLYNEQFF. CDR3 in DNA: TGTGCCAGCAGTTACCGGGACAGTCTCTACAATGAGCAGTTCTTC.

This clonotype was picked up a small number of times. The V and J genes are TRBV6-1 and TRBJ2-1; possibly TRBD1 or TRBD2 for D (5 bases each). Trimming took off 6 bases at V and 5 bases at J, with 11 bases between the two ends. The germline V gene has CDR1 MNHNS and CDR2 SASEGT. The CDR3 sequence is 13 residues long. The CDR3 spells CASSRDGHNEQFF. CDR3 coding DNA: TGTGCCAGCAGCCGGGACGGTCACAATGAGCAGTTCTTC.

This clonotype was seen a few times. The CDR3 region is CASHWRPTDTQYF. CDR3 in DNA: TGTGCCAGCCATTGGCGCCCTACAGATACGCAGTATTTT. The rearrangement joins TRBV18 to TRBJ2-3, with D hard to call. Germline CDR1 reads KGHSH; CDR2 reads LQKENI. The CDR3 runs to 13 residues. V was cut by 8 bases and J by 3 bases, with 12 bases left in between.

This clonotype was counted many times. Its ends do not fully match the called genes, so a read error is possible. The V call is TRBV12-3 or TRBV12-4, the J call TRBJ2-7, with no clear D. This CDR3 is built from 12 residues. The CDR3 region is CASSFEGYEQYF. CDR3 in DNA: TGCGCCAGCAGCTTCGAAGGCTACGAGCAGTACTTC.

This clonotype was picked up many times. V is TRBV9 and J is TRBJ2-1; TRBD1 agrees at 7 bases. Germline CDR1 is SGDLS and CDR2 is YYNGEE. This CDR3 has 15 amino acids. V lost 0 bases, J lost 6 bases, and 6 bases stayed unmatched. Here the CDR3 reads CASSVGGGHANEQFF. CDR3 DNA sequence: TGTGCCAGCAGCGTAGGAGGGGGCCATGCCAATGAGCAGTTCTTC. Complete variable domain (other parts from reference TRBV9 and TRBJ2-1): DSGVTQTPKHLITATGQRVTLRCSPRSGDLSVYWYQQSLDQGLQFLIQYYNGEERAKGNILERFSAQQFPDLHSELNLSSLELGDSALYFCASSVGGGHANEQFFGPGTRLTVL.

This clonotype was recorded only once. J is TRBJ1-4 and V is TRBV6-1, with a weak D call TRBD1 (5 bases). The CDR3 extends over 12 amino acids. Per germline, CDR1 MNHNS and CDR2 SASEGT. The CDR3 DNA follows: TGTGCGCTGGAGGGGAGTGGTGAAAAACTGTTTTTT. Protein: CALEGSGEKLFF.

This clonotype was found a few times. CDR3 DNA sequence: TGTGCCATCAGTGATATCTACGAGCAGTACTTC. The encoded protein is CAISDIYEQYF. The rearrangement joins TRBV10-3 to TRBJ2-7; no reliable D call. Germline-derived CDR1 and CDR2 are ENHRY and SYGVKD. CDR3 size: 11 residues. The V gene lost 3 bases and the J gene lost 3 bases, with 3 bases spanning the gap.

This clonotype showed up just a few times. The rearrangement uses TRBV12-3 or TRBV12-4 and TRBJ2-7; D perhaps matches TRBD2 (5 bases). The CDR3 covers 14 residues. V was clipped by 5 bases and J by 4 bases, with 15 bases between them. The DNA of the CDR3 is TGTGCCAGCAGTCCCCCCGGGATGAGGTACGAGCAGTACTTC. Amino acids: CASSPPGMRYEQYF.

This clonotype appeared a few times. The V and J genes are TRBV24-1 and TRBJ2-7, with 10 nucleotides matching TRBD1. With V trimmed by 4 bases and J by 6 bases, 5 bases remained unmatched. CDR3 length: 14 residues. Germline V gives CDR1 KGHDR, CDR2 SFDVKD. The CDR3 here is CATSDRTGGGEQYF. CDR3 bases: TGTGCCACCAGTGACCGGACAGGGGGGGGCGAGCAGTACTTC.

Many counts were recorded for this clonotype. The genes are TRBV20-1 and TRBJ2-7; tentative D call: TRBD2 (5 bases). The CDR3 extends over 13 amino acids. V was pared by 4 bases and J by 8 bases, with 18 bases between. CDR1 and CDR2 (germline): DFQATT, SNEGSKA (reference sequence). CDR3 in amino acids: CSANEGDLLKQYF. The DNA of the CDR3 is TGCAGTGCTAATGAGGGCGACTTGTTAAAGCAGTACTTC.

This clonotype was seen a few times. The V call is TRBV7-8, the J call TRBJ1-1; D gene uncertain. Germline V gene lookup returns CDR1 SGHVS and CDR2 FQNEAQ. Trimming removed 4 bases from V and 0 bases from J, with 9 bases in between. The length of the CDR3 is 14 residues. CDR3 DNA sequence: TGTGCCAGCAGCTCCCAAGGTATGAACACTGAAGCTTTCTTT. This translates into CASSSQGMNTEAFF.

The V call is TRBV5-1, the J call TRBJ2-5; D may be TRBD1 (6 bases). This CDR3 comprises 14 residues. Trimming shortened V by 4 bases and J by 1 base, and 11 bases separated the two germline ends. Germline V CDR1 and CDR2: SGHRS, YFSETQ. The CDR3 region has the DNA TGCGCCAGCAGCCCTAGACAGGCCCAAGAGACCCAGTACTTC. This sequence encodes CASSPRQAQETQYF.

In its sample, this clonotype was seen a few times. V and J are TRBV10-1 and TRBJ2-7; the D gene is possibly TRBD2 (6 bases). The V end was cut by 10 bases, the J end by 0 bases, with 13 bases between. The CDR3 spans 13 residues. Germline CDR1 WNHNN, CDR2 SYGVQD (reference sequence). The CDR3: CAIRRGSSYEQYF. CDR3 DNA: TGCGCCATACGGCGGGGTTCCTCCTACGAGCAGTACTTC.

The sample holds a few counts of this clonotype. The J gene is TRBJ2-7, the V gene TRBV27; the D gene is possibly TRBD1 (6 bases). The V end was cut by 5 bases, the J end by 6 bases, with 17 bases between. This CDR3 is built from 14 residues. Germline V gene data show CDR1 as MNHEY and CDR2 as SMNVEV (reference sequence). CDR3: CASSRTSGQFEQYF. The CDR3 region has the DNA TGTGCCAGCAGTCGCACCTCCGGACAGTTCGAGCAGTACTTC.

This chain joins TRBV9 and TRBJ2-4; a weak D match, TRBD2 (5 bases). Trimming stripped 0 bases from V and 9 bases from J, with 16 bases between. CDR3 length: 15 amino acids. The germline CDR1 and CDR2 sequences are SGDLS and YYNGEE. The CDR3 DNA reads TGTGCCAGCAGCGTAGGAGGCTGGGAGTGGGGCATTCAGTACTTC. Translating gives CASSVGGWEWGIQYF.

V and J are TRBV24-1 and TRBJ2-1, with a weak D call TRBD1 (5 bases). The germline V and J ends were trimmed by 9 bases and 6 bases, with 11 bases remaining between them. Germline assignment: CDR1 KGHDR and CDR2 SFDVKD. The CDR3 consists of 12 residues. CDR3 amino acids: CATQGLPNEQFF. As DNA, the CDR3 is TGTGCCACCCAGGGTCTCCCCAATGAGCAGTTCTTC.

The genes are TRBV6-5 and TRBJ1-6; D gene uncertain. The CDR3 spans 16 residues. Germline-derived CDR1 and CDR2 are MNHEY and SVGAGI. With 0 bases removed from V and 14 bases from J, the gap between germline ends came to 20 bases. The CDR3 is CASSYSRQARERSLHF. The CDR3 DNA sequence: TGTGCCAGCAGTTACTCTCGACAAGCTCGAGAGAGGTCCCTCCACTTT.

This clonotype was counted only a few times. The chain joins TRBV27 to TRBJ2-7; 7 nucleotides match TRBD1. The V segment lost 2 bases and the J segment 5 bases; nucleotides outside the gene matches: 9. The CDR3 loop spans 15 amino acids. CDR1 MNHEY and CDR2 SMNVEV come from the germline V gene (reference sequence). The DNA for the CDR3 is TGTGCCAGCAGTTTAATGACAGGGTCGAAAAACGAGCAGTACTTC. Encoded protein: CASSLMTGSKNEQYF.

This clonotype showed up just once. The chain employs TRBV25-1 and TRBJ2-2; D not resolved. Germline CDR1 reads MGHDK; CDR2 reads SYGVNS. The V gene lost 6 bases and the J gene lost 5 bases, with 7 bases spanning the gap. The CDR3 has 12 residues. CDR3: CASRVWTGELFF. The CDR3, as DNA: TGTGCCAGCAGGGTTTGGACCGGGGAGCTGTTTTTT.

Ten or more counts support this clonotype. The genes are TRBV20-1 and TRBJ2-7, with D hard to call. The V end was cut by 0 bases, the J end by 0 bases, with 9 bases between. The CDR3 loop spans 14 amino acids. Germline loops: CDR1 DFQATT, CDR2 SNEGSKA (reference sequence). CDR3 loop: CSARDSTGSYEQYF. In DNA form, the CDR3 reads TGCAGTGCTAGAGATTCTACGGGCTCCTACGAGCAGTACTTC.

The chain links TRBV20-1 to TRBJ2-1; a possible D gene is TRBD1 (6 bases). The CDR3 sequence is 11 residues long. CDR1 and CDR2 from the germline V gene are DFQATT and SNEGSKA (reference sequence). In DNA form, the CDR3 reads TGCAAAGCAGGGGAGAACAATGAGCAGTTCTTC. Encoded protein: CKAGENNEQFF.